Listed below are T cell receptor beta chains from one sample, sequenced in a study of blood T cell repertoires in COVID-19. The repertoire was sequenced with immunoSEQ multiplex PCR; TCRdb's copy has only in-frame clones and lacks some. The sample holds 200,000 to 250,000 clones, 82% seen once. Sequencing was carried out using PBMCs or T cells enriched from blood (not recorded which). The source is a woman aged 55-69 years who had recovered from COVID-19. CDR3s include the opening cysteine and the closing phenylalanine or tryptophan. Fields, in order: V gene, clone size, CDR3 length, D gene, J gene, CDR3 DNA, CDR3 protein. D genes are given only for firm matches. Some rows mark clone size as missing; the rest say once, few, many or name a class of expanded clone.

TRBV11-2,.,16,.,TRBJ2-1,TGTGCCAGCAGCTCCCCCCGACTAGGGTCATACAATGAGCAGTTCTTC,CASSSPRLGSYNEQFF
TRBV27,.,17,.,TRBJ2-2,TGTGCCAGCAGTTTATCCCAGGGGAGGGTGAACACCGGGGAGCTGTTTTTT,CASSLSQGRVNTGELFF
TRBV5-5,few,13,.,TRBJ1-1,TGTGCCAGCAGCTTGTTGGGGGGAACTGAAGCTTTCTTT,CASSLLGGTEAFF
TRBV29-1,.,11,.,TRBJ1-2,TGCAGCGTTGGTACTAACTATGGCTACACCTTC,CSVGTNYGYTF
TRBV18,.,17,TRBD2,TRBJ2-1,TGTGCCAGCTCACCACCGCAGACTAGCGGGGGGGAAAATGAGCAGTTCTTC,CASSPPQTSGGENEQFF
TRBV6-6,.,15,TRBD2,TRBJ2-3,TGTGCCAGCAGTTACTCCAGCGGGAGGGGGGATACGCAGTATTTT,CASSYSSGRGDTQYF
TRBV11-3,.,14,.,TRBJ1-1,TGTGCCAGCAGCTTAGAGGGAGTCAACACTGAAGCTTTCTTT,CASSLEGVNTEAFF
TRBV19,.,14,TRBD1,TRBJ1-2,TGTGCCAGTATCTCAATCCGGGACAGAGATGGCTACACCTTC,CASISIRDRDGYTF
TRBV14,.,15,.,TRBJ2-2,TGTGCCAGCAGCCAAAAAGGGAGGAACACCGGGGAGCTGTTTTTT,CASSQKGRNTGELFF
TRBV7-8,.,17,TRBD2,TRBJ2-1,TGTGCCAGCGAAAGGGCTAGCGGACCTTTAGGCTACAATGAGCAGTTCTTC,CASERASGPLGYNEQFF
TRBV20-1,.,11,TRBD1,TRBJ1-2,TGCAGTGCTGAAGACAGGGATGGCTACACCTTC,CSAEDRDGYTF
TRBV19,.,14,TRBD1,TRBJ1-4,TGTGCTAGTAGCGGGACAGCAACTAATGAAAAACTGTTTTTT,CASSGTATNEKLFF
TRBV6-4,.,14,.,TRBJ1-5,TGTGCCAGCAGTCCAGGATCAAGCAATCAGCCCCAGCATTTT,CASSPGSSNQPQHF
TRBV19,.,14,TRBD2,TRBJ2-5,TGTGCCAGTAGTACGGCGACCGGGGGGGAGACCCAGTACTTC,CASSTATGGETQYF
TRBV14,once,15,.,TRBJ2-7,TGTGCCAGCAGCGTCGACAGGACCCGCTCCTACGAGCAGTACTTC,CASSVDRTRSYEQYF
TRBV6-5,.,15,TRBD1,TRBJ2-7,TGTGCCAGCAGTCCCGGACAGGAGACATCCTACGAGCAGTACTTC,CASSPGQETSYEQYF
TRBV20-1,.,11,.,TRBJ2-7,TGCAGTGCTAGAGATCAGTACGAGCAGTACTTC,CSARDQYEQYF
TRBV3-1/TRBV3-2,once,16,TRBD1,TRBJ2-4,TGTGCCAGCAGCCAAGATCGGTCCAGGGGGCAAAACATTCAGTACTTC,CASSQDRSRGQNIQYF
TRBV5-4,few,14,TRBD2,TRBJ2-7,TGTGCCAGCAGCTTGCAGCAGCGGGAGAACGAGCAGTACTTC,CASSLQQRENEQYF
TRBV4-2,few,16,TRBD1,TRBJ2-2,TGTGCCAGCAGCCAAACAGGGGGCTACAGCACCGGGGAGCTGTTTTTT,CASSQTGGYSTGELFF
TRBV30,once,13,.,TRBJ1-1,TGTGCCTGGAGCACGGTAACAGGCACTGAAGCTTTCTTT,CAWSTVTGTEAFF
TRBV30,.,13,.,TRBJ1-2,TGTGCCTGGAGTATGGGGGGGCGAATTGGCTACACCTTC,CAWSMGGRIGYTF
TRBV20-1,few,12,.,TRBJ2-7,TGCAGTGCTCGTGACCAGATGAACGAGCAGTACTTC,CSARDQMNEQYF
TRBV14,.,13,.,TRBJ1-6,TGTGCCAGCAGCCTCCAGGAAAATTCACCCCTCCACTTT,CASSLQENSPLHF
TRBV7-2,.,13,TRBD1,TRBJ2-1,TGTGCCCCCGACAGGGACTCCTACAATGAGCAGTTCTTC,CAPDRDSYNEQFF
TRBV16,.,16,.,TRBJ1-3,TGTGCCAGCAGCCAATCAAGAGCCTACTCTGGAAACACCATATATTTT,CASSQSRAYSGNTIYF
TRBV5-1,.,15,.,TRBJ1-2,TGCGCCAGCAGCTTGGAAAGGGGAAGGAGCTATGGCTACACCTTC,CASSLERGRSYGYTF
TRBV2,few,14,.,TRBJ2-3,TGTGCCAGCAGTGAACCCCAGGGCACAGATACGCAGTATTTT,CASSEPQGTDTQYF
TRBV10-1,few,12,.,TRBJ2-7,TGCGCCAGCAGTTACTTCAACGGCGAGCAGTACTTC,CASSYFNGEQYF
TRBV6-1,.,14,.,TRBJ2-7,TGTGCCAGCAGTGAATCCGGGAGAGGCGACGAGCAGTACTTC,CASSESGRGDEQYF
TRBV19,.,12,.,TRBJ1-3,TGTGCCAGTTTACAGGAGGGAAACACCATATATTTT,CASLQEGNTIYF
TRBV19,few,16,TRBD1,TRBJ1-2,TGTGCCAGTAGTACCCGGGACAGCCCCTCTCTCTATGGCTACACCTTC,CASSTRDSPSLYGYTF
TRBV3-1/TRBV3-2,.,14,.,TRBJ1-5,TGTGCCAGCAGCCAAAAGGGAGAGGATCAGCCCCAGCATTTT,CASSQKGEDQPQHF
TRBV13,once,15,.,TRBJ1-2,TGTGCCAGCAGCCCCCCCGGACAGAGTAACTATGGCTACACCTTC,CASSPPGQSNYGYTF
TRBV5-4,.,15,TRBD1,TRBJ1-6,TGTGCCAGCAGCGAACGGACAGGGGCGTCTTCACCCCTCCACTTT,CASSERTGASSPLHF
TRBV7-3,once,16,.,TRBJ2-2,TGTGCCAGCAGCAAAACTAGGGCAGGGGCGACCGGGGAGCTGTTTTTT,CASSKTRAGATGELFF
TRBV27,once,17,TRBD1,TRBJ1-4,TGTGCCAGCAGTTTATCGCAGAGACAGGGGGCAGGTGAAAAACTGTTTTTT,CASSLSQRQGAGEKLFF
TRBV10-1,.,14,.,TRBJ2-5,TGCGCCAGCAGCGAAGGGGCAGAGCAAGAGACCCAGTACTTC,CASSEGAEQETQYF
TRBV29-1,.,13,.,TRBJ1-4,TGCAGCACCGCGAACGGAGCTAATGAAAAACTGTTTTTT,CSTANGANEKLFF
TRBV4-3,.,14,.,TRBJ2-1,TGCGCCAGCAGCCCAAAGTCAGGGATCAATGAGCAGTTCTTC,CASSPKSGINEQFF
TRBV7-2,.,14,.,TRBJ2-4,TGTGCCAGCAGCCCATCCCAGGGATCGGGCATTCAGTACTTC,CASSPSQGSGIQYF
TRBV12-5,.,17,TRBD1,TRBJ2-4,TGTGCTAGTGGTTTGTTCCGACAGGGATTAGCCAAAAACATTCAGTACTTC,CASGLFRQGLAKNIQYF
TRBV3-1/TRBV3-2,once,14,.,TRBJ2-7,TGTGCCAGCAGCCAAGACATAAGGGGCTACGAGCAGTACTTC,CASSQDIRGYEQYF
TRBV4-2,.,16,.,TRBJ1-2,TGTGCCAGCAGCCAAGGGGACCGGGACACCGACTATGGCTACACCTTC,CASSQGDRDTDYGYTF
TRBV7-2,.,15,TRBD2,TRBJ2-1,TGTGCCAGCAGCCTGTCCGGACTAGCGGGATTAAAACAGTTCTTC,CASSLSGLAGLKQFF
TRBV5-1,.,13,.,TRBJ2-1,TGCGCCAGCAGCGCCCAGGGTGGGCCGGGTAAGTTCTTC,CASSAQGGPGKFF
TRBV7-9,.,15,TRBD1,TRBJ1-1,TGTGCCAGCAGCGCAAAAACAGGGGAAGATTATGAAGCTTTCTTT,CASSAKTGEDYEAFF
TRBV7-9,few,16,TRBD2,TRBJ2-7,TGTGCCAGCAGCCCCAGCTTGCGGGAGAGTACCTACGAGCAGTACTTC,CASSPSLRESTYEQYF
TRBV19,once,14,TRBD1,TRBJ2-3,TGTGCCAGTAGTTTCGGGACAGCCACAGATACGCAGTATTTT,CASSFGTATDTQYF
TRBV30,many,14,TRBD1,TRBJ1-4,TGTGCCTGGAACGGGCGGACAGGGGGTGAAAAACTGTTTTTT,CAWNGRTGGEKLFF
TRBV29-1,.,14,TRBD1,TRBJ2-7,TGCAGCGTGGAAACCGGGACAGGGGCCTACGAGCAGTACTTC,CSVETGTGAYEQYF
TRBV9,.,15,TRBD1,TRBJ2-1,TGTGCCAGCAGCGTAGTTGGAGACAGGGACAATGAGCAGTTCTTC,CASSVVGDRDNEQFF
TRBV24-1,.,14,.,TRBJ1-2,TGTGCCACCAGTGACGGAACAGGGAACTATGGCTACACCTTC,CATSDGTGNYGYTF
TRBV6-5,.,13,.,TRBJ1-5,TGTGCCAGCGCGACCAGGGTCAATCAGCCCCAGCATTTT,CASATRVNQPQHF
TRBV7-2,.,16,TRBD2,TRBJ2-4,TGTGCCAGCAGCCCCCCGGGACTAGCGGGGGGTTACATTCAGTACTTC,CASSPPGLAGGYIQYF
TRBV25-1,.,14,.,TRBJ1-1,TGTGCCAGCAGTGAAGTCGGGATCGGCACTGAAGCTTTCTTT,CASSEVGIGTEAFF
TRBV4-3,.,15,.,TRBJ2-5,TGCGCCAGCAGCCAAGTTATGGGCGGGGAGGAGACCCAGTACTTC,CASSQVMGGEETQYF
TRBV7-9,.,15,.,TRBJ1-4,TGTGCCAGCAGCTTAGCGCCGGGGGGCAGGGAAAAACTGTTTTTT,CASSLAPGGREKLFF
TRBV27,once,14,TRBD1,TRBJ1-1,TGTGCCAGCAGTTTCCAGGGGGCAAACACTGAAGCTTTCTTT,CASSFQGANTEAFF